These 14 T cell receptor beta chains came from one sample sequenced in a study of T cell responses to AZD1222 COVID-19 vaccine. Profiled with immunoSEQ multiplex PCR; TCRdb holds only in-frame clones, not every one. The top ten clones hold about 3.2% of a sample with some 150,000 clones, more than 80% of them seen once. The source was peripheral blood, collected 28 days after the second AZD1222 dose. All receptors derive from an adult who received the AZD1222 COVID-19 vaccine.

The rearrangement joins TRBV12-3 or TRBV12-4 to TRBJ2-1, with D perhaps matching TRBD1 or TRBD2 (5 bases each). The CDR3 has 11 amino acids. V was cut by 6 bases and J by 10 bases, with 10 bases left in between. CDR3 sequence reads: CASRVGTEQFF. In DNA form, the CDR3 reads TGTGCCAGCAGGGTGGGGACCGAGCAGTTCTTC.

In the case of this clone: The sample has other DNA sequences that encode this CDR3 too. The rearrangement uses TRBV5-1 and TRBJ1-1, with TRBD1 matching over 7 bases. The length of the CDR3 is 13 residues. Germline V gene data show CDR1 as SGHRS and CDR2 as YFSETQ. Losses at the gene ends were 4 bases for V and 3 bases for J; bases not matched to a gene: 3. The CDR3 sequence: CASSRQGDTEAFF. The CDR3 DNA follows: TGCGCCAGCAGCCGGCAGGGGGACACTGAAGCTTTCTTT. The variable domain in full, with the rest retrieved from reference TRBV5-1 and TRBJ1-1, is KAGVTQTPRYLIKTRGQQVTLSCSPISGHRSVSWYQQTPGQGLQFLFEYFSETQRNKGNFPGRFSGRQFSNSRSEMNVSTLELGDSALYLCASSRQGDTEAFFGQGTRLTVV.

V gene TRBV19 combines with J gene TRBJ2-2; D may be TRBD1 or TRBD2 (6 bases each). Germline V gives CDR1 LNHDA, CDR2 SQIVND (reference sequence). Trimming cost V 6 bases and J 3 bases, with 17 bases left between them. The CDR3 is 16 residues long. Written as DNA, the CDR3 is TGTGCCAGTAGCTTACGGAGGGGGATAGACACCGGGGAGCTGTTTTTT. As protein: CASSLRRGIDTGELFF. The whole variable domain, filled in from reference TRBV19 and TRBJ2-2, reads DGGITQSPKYLFRKEGQNVTLSCEQNLNHDAMYWYRQDPGQGLRLIYYSQIVNDFQKGDIAEGYSVSREKKESFPLTVTSAQKNPTAFYLCASSLRRGIDTGELFFGEGSRLTVL.

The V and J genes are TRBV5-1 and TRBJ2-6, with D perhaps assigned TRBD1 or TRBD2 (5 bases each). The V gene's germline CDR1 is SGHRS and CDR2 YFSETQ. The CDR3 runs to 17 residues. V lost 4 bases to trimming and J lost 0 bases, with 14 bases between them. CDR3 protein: CASSPGTDHSGANVLTF. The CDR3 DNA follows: TGCGCCAGCAGCCCCGGGACGGACCACTCTGGGGCCAACGTCCTGACTTTC. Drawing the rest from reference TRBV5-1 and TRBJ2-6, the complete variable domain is KAGVTQTPRYLIKTRGQQVTLSCSPISGHRSVSWYQQTPGQGLQFLFEYFSETQRNKGNFPGRFSGRQFSNSRSEMNVSTLELGDSALYLCASSPGTDHSGANVLTFGAGSRLTVL.

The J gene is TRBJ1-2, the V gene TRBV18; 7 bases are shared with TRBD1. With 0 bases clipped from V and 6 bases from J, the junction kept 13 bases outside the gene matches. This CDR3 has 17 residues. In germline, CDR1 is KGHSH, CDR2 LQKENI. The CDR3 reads CASSPPNLGGATDGYTF. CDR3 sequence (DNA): TGTGCCAGCTCACCACCAAATCTAGGGGGCGCTACTGATGGCTACACCTTC. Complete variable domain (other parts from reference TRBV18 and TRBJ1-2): NAGVMQNPRHLVRRRGQEARLRCSPMKGHSHVYWYRQLPEEGLKFMVYLQKENIIDESGMPKERFSAEFPKEGPSILRIQQVVRGDSAAYFCASSPPNLGGATDGYTFGSGTRLTVV.

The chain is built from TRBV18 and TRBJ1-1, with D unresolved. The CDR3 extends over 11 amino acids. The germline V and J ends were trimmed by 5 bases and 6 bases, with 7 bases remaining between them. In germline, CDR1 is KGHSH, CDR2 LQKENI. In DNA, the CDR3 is TGTGCCAGCTCAGTCGGGTCTGAAGCTTTCTTT. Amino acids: CASSVGSEAFF.

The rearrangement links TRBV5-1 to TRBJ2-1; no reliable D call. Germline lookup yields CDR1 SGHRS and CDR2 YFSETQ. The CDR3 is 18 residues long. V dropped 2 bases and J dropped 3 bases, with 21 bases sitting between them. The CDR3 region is CASSFLTGPQSFYNEQFF. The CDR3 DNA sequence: TGCGCCAGCAGCTTTTTGACCGGGCCGCAATCCTTCTACAATGAGCAGTTCTTC.

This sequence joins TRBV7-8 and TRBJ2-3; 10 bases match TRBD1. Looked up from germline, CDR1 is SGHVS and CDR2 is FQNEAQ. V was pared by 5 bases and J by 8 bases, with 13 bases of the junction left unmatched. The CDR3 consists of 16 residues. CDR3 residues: CASSPGQGVRVGTQYF. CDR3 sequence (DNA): TGTGCCAGCAGCCCCGGACAGGGGGTGAGGGTTGGTACGCAGTATTTT.

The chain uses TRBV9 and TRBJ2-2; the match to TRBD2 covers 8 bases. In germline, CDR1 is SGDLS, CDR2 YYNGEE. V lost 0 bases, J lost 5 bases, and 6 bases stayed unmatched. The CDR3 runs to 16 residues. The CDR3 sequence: CASSVAAGGVTGELFF. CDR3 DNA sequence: TGTGCCAGCAGCGTAGCGGCGGGAGGAGTAACCGGGGAGCTGTTTTTT.

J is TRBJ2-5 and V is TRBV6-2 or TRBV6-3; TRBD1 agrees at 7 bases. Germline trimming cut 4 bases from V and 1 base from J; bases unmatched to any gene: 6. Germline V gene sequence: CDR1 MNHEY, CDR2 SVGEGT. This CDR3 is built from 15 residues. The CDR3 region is CASSLSTGPQETQYF. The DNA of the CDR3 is TGTGCCAGCAGTTTGTCGACAGGGCCCCAAGAGACCCAGTACTTC.

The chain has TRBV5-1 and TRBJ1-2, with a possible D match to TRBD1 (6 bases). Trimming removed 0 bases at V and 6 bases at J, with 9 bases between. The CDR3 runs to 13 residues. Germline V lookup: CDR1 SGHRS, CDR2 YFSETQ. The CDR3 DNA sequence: TGCGCCAGCAGCTTGGGACAGGTGGATGGCTACACCTTC. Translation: CASSLGQVDGYTF.

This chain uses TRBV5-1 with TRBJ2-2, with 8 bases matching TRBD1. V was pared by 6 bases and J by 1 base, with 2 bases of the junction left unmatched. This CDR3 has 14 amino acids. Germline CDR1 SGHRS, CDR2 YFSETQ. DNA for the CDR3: TGCGCCAGCATGGGGACAGGGAACACCGGGGAGCTGTTTTTT. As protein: CASMGTGNTGELFF.

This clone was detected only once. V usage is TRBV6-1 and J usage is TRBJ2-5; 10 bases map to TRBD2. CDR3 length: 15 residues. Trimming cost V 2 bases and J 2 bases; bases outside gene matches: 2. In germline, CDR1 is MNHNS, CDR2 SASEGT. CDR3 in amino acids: CASSELAGDQETQYF. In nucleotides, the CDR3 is TGTGCCAGCAGTGAACTAGCGGGAGATCAAGAGACCCAGTACTTC.

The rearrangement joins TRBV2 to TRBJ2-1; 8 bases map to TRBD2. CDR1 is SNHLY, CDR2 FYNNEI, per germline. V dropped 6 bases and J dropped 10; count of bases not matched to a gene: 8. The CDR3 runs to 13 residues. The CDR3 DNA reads TGTGCCAGCAGCGGGACTAGATCAATGGAGCAGTTCTTC. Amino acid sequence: CASSGTRSMEQFF.